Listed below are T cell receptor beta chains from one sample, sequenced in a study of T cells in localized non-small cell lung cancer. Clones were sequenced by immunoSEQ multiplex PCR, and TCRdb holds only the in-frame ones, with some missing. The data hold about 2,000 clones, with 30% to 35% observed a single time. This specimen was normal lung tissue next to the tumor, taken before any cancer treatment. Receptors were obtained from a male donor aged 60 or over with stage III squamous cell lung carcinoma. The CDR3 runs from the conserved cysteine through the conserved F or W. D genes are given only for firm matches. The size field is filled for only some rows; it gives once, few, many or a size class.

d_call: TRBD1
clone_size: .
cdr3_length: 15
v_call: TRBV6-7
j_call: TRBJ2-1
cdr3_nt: TGTGCCAGCAGCCGCAGGGGGCGAGCCTACAATGAGCAGTTCTTC
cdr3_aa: CASSRRGRAYNEQFF

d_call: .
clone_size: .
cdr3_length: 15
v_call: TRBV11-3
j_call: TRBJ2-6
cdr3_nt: TGTGCCAGCAGCTTAGGCTTATCTGGGGCCAACGTCCTGACTTTC
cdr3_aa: CASSLGLSGANVLTF

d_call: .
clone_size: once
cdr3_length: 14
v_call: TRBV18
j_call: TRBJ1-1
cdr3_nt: TGTGCCAGCTCACCACCAAGTAGGAGCACTGAAGCTTTCTTT
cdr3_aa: CASSPPSRSTEAFF

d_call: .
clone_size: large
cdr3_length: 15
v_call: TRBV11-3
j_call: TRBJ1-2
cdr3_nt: TGTGCCAGCAGCTTGAACAGGGAGGCCCTCTATGGCTACACCTTC
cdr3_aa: CASSLNREALYGYTF

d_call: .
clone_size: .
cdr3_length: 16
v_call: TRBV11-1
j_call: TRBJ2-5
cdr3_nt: TGTGCCAGCAGCCAAGAGGCCGTCCCGTCCGCGGAGACCCAGTACTTC
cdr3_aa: CASSQEAVPSAETQYF

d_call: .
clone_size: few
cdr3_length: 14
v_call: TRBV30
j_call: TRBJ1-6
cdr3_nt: TGTGCCTGGAGAAACAGGGCCTCAAATTCACCCCTCCACTTT
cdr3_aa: CAWRNRASNSPLHF

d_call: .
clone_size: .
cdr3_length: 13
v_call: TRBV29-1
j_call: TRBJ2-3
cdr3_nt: TGCAGCGTTGGTTGGGGGATTCAGGATACGCAGTATTTT
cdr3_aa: CSVGWGIQDTQYF

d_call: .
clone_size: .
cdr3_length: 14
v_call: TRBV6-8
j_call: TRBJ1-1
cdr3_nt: TGTGCCAGCAGTTCTGACACGGTGAACACTGAAGCTTTCTTT
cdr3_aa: CASSSDTVNTEAFF

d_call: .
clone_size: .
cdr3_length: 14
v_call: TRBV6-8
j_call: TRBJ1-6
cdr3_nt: TGTGCCAGCAGTTACGAGAGTGAGAATTCACCCCTCCACTTT
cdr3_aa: CASSYESENSPLHF

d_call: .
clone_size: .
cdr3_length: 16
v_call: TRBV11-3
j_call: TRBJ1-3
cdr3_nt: TGTGCCAGCAGCTCCGACCGAATCGGGGCTGGAAACACCATATATTTT
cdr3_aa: CASSSDRIGAGNTIYF

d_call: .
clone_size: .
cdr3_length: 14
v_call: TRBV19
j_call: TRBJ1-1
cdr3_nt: TGTGCCAGTAGTATAGGACGGGGGAACACTGAAGCTTTCTTT
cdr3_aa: CASSIGRGNTEAFF

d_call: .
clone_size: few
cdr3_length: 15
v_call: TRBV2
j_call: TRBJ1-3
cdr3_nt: TGTGCCAGCTCCCCTGAACAGGTCACTGGAAACACCATATATTTT
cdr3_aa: CASSPEQVTGNTIYF

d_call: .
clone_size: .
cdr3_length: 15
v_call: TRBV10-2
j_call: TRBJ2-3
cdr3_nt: TGCGCCAGCAGTGAAGCAGGAGGGTTCACAGATACGCAGTATTTT
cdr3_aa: CASSEAGGFTDTQYF

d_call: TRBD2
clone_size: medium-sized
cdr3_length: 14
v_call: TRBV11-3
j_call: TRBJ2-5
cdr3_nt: TGTGCCAGCAGCTCGGGACTATCCCAAGAGACCCAGTACTTC
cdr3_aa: CASSSGLSQETQYF

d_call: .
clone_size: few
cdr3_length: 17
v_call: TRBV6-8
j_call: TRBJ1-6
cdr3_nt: TGTGCCAGCAGCCGCAATCCCGGACAGTTAATTCCCTCACCCCTCCACTTT
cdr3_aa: CASSRNPGQLIPSPLHF

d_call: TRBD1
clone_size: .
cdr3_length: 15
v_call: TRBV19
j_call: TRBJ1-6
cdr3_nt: TGTGCCAGTAGTCCGGATGACAGGGAGAATTCACCCCTCCACTTT
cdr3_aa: CASSPDDRENSPLHF

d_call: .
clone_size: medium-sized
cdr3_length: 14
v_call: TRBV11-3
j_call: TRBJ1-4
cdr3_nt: TGTGCCAGCAGCTTGTCCGGGCGCAGTGAAAAACTGTTTTTT
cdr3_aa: CASSLSGRSEKLFF

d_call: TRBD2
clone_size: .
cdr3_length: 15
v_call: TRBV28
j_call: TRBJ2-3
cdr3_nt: TGTGCCAGCAGTTTCGCGGGAGTGGGCACAGATACGCAGTATTTT
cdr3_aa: CASSFAGVGTDTQYF

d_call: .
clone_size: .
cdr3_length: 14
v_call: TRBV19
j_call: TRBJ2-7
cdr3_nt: TGTGCCAGTAAGACCGGGCTGAGCTCCTACGAGCAGTACTTC
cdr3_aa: CASKTGLSSYEQYF

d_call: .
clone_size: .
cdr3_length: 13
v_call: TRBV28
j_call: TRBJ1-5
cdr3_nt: TGTGCCAGCAGTTTAACTCCGAACCAGCCCCAGCATTTT
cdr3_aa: CASSLTPNQPQHF

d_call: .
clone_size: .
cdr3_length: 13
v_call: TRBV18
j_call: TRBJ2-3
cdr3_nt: TGTGCCAGCTCACCGGGACCCCCAGTTACGCAGTATTTT
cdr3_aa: CASSPGPPVTQYF

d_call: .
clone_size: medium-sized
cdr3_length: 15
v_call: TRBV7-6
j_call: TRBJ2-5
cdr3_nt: TGTGCCAGCAGTCGAGATCCCCGAGTCGGGAAGACCCAGTACTTC
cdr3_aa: CASSRDPRVGKTQYF

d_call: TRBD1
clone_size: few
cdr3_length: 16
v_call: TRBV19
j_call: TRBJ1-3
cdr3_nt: TGTGCCAGTAGTCCCGGGACAGATCTCTCTGGAAACACCATATATTTT
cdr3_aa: CASSPGTDLSGNTIYF

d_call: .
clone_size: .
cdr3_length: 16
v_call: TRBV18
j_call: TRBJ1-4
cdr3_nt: TGTGCCAGCTCACCCTCGGGACACGGAGTCAATGAAAAACTGTTTTTT
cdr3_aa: CASSPSGHGVNEKLFF

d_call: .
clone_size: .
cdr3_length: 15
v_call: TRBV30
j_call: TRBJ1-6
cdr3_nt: TGTGCCTGGAGTCTCAAGGGGCTGCGGAATTCACCCCTCCACTTT
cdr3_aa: CAWSLKGLRNSPLHF

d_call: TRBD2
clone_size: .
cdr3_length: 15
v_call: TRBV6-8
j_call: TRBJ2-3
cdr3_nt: TGTGCCAGCAGCAAACTAGCGGGGGGCACAGATACGCAGTATTTT
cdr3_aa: CASSKLAGGTDTQYF

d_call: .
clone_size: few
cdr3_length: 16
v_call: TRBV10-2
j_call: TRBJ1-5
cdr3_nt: TGCGCCAGCAGTGAGTCGGGGGTGGTTCGCAATCAGCCCCAGCATTTT
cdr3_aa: CASSESGVVRNQPQHF

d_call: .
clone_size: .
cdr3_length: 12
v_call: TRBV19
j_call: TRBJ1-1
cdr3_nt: TGTGCCAGTAGTATAAGTGGCAGTGAAGCTTTCTTT
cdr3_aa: CASSISGSEAFF

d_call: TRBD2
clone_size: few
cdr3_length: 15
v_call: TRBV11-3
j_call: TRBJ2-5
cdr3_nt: TGTGCCAGCAGCTTAAGACTAGCGTCAGGAGAGACCCAGTACTTC
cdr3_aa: CASSLRLASGETQYF

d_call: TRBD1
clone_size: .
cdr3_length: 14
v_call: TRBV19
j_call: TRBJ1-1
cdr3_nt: TGTGCCAGTAGTATATATACAGGGGACACTGAAGCTTTCTTT
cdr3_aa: CASSIYTGDTEAFF

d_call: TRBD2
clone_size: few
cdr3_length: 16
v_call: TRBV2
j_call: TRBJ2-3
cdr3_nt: TGTGCCAGCAGTGTAGGACTAGCGGGGAACACAGATACGCAGTATTTT
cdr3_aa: CASSVGLAGNTDTQYF

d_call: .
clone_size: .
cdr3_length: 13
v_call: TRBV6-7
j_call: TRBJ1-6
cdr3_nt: TGTGCCAGCAGCCGGGACAATAATTCACCCCTCCACTTT
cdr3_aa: CASSRDNNSPLHF

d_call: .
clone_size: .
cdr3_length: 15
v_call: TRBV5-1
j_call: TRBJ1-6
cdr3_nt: TGCACCAGCAGCTTGGAAACAGGTGGAAATTCACCCCTCCACTTT
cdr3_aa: CTSSLETGGNSPLHF

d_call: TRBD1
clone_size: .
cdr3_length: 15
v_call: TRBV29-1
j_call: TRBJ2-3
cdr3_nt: TGCAGCGTTACAGGGGGCGAAGTTAGCACAGATACGCAGTATTTT
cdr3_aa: CSVTGGEVSTDTQYF

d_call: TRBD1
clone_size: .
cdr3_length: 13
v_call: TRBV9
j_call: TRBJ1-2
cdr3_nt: TGTGCCAGCAAATCAGGGGGCGTCTATGGCTACACCTTC
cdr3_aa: CASKSGGVYGYTF

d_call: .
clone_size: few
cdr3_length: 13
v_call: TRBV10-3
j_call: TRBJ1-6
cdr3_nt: TGTGCCATCAGTGAGGGCAGGGAGGCACCCCTCCACTTT
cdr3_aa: CAISEGREAPLHF

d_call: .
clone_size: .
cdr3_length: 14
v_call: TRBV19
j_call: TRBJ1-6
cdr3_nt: TGTGCCAGTAGTCGGGGCTCCTATAATTCACCCCTCCACTTT
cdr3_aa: CASSRGSYNSPLHF

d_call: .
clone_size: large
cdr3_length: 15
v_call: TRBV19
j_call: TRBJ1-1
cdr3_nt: TGTGCCAGTAGTGCTTTCGACAGGTCGAACACTGAAGCTTTCTTT
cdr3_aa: CASSAFDRSNTEAFF

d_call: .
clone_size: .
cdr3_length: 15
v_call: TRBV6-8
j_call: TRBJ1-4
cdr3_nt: TGTGCCAGCAGTCCATACCGAGGTTTTAATGAAAAACTGTTTTTT
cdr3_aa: CASSPYRGFNEKLFF

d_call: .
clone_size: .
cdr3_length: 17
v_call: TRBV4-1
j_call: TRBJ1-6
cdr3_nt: TGCGCCAGCAGCCAAGTCGATTTGGGACTGATTAATTCACCCCTCCACTTT
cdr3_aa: CASSQVDLGLINSPLHF

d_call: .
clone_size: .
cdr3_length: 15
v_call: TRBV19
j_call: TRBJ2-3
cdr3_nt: TGTGCCAGTAGTATAGTTGGGTCTAGCACAGATACGCAGTATTTT
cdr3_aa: CASSIVGSSTDTQYF

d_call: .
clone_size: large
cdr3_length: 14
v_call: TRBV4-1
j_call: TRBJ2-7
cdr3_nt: TGCGCCAGCAGCCAAGGAGTCAGTACCTACGAGCAGTACTTC
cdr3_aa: CASSQGVSTYEQYF

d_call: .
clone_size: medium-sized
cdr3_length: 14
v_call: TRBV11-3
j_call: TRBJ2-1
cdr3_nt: TGTGCCAGCAGCCCCACAAGGTCCTACAATGAGCAGTTCTTC
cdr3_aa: CASSPTRSYNEQFF

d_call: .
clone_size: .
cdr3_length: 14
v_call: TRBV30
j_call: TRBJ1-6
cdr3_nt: TGTGCCTGGAGTGTATGGGGTGCGGATTCACCCCTCCACTTT
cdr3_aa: CAWSVWGADSPLHF

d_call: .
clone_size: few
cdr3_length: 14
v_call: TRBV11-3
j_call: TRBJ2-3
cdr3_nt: TGTGCCAGCAGCTTGGGGGGAGCCACAGATACACAGTATTTT
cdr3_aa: CASSLGGATDTQYF

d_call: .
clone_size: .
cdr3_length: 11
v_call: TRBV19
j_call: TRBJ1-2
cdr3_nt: TGTGCCAGTAGTATGGATTATGGCTACACCTTC
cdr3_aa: CASSMDYGYTF

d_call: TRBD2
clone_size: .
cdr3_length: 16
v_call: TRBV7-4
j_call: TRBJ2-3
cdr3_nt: TGTGCCAGCAGCGCTGCTAGCGGGGGGGCACAAGATACGCAGTATTTT
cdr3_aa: CASSAASGGAQDTQYF

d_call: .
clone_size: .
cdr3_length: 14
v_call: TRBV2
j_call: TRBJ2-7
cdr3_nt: TGTGCCACGGAGAGGGGGGGGAACCGCTACGAGCAGTACTTC
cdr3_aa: CATERGGNRYEQYF

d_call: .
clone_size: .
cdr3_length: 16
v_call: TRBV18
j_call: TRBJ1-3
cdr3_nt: TGTGCCAGCTCACCTCGGTTTGGGAGCTCTGGAAACACCATATATTTT
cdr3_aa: CASSPRFGSSGNTIYF

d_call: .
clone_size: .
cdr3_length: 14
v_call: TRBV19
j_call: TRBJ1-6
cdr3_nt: TGTGCCAGTAGTATTCCGGGTAGCAATTCACCCCTCCACTTT
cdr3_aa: CASSIPGSNSPLHF

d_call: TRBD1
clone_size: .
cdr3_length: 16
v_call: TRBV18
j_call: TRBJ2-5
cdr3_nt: TGTGCCAGCTCACCAAGGGGACAGGGGGCAACAGAGACCCAGTACTTC
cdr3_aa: CASSPRGQGATETQYF

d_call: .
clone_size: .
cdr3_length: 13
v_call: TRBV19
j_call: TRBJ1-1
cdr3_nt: TGTGCCAGTAGTATTAGCCAGGGCGGGCCAGCTTTCTTT
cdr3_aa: CASSISQGGPAFF

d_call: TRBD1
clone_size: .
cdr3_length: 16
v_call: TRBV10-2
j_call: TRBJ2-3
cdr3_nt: TGCGCCAGCAGTGGAACCGGGACAGGGGGGCCAGATACGCAGTATTTT
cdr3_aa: CASSGTGTGGPDTQYF

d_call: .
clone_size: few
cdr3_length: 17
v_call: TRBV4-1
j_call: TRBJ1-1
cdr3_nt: TGCGCCAGCAGCCCTAGACAAGACTTCGCTGGGAACACTGAAGCTTTCTTT
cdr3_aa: CASSPRQDFAGNTEAFF

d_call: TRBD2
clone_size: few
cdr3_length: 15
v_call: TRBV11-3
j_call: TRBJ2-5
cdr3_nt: TGTGCCAGCAGCCCCGGGACTAGCGCGGGAGAGACCCAGTACTTC
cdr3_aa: CASSPGTSAGETQYF

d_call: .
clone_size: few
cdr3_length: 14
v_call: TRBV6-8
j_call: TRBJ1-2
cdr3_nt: TGTGCCAGCAGTTACGGCGGGGGATCCTATGGCTACACCTTC
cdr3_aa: CASSYGGGSYGYTF